Reported below is one T cell receptor beta chain. What it binds is not known. The data stem from a study of OX40 agonist ivuxolimab in advanced cancers. Study information: The eligibility criteria allowed prior anti-PD-1, anti-PD-L1 or anti-CTLA-4 therapy, and about 40% had some. The study, taken as a whole, reports: Both blood CD4+ and CD8+ T cells showed clonal growth by week 6 at 0.1 to 3.0 mg/kg.

Cycle 7 day 1, cycle 4 day 1, and baseline were the timepoints at which blood was sampled. This table comes from immunoSEQ multiplex PCR, and its TCRdb copy is limited to in-frame clones, with some not included. Among approximately 160,000 clones listed, 94% were seen once. The source material was CD4+ or CD8+ T cells sorted from blood, sampled in a trial of the OX40 agonist ivuxolimab. This sequence was found in an adult with an advanced solid tumor such as melanoma, head and neck, liver or kidney cancer.

In DNA form, the CDR3 reads TGCAGCGTGCTCCCCCAGGGGGGAACCTACGAGCAGTACTTC. It codes for CSVLPQGGTYEQYF. The chain combines TRBV29-1 with TRBJ2-7, with D perhaps matching TRBD1 (7 bases). This CDR3 is 14 amino acids long. Germline CDR1 SQVTM, CDR2 ANQGSEA. The V gene lost 6 bases and the J gene lost 2 bases, with 17 bases spanning the gap.